This T cell receptor (beta chain) was found in a study of Ad26.COV2.S vaccination and SARS-CoV-2 variants. Stated treatment: roughly 20 received Ad26.COV2.S at low or high dose, single or two shots; about 5 received placebo; per-sample allocation not given. Sampling was performed 63 days after the first vaccine or placebo injection. The CDR3 is made up of 14 amino acids. Germline CDR1 is ENHRY and CDR2 is SYGVKD. V lost 5 bases to trimming and J lost 1 base; unmatched junction nucleotides: 3. TCRdb keeps only in-frame clones here, not all; method: immunoSEQ multiplex PCR. In the table there are approximately 500,000 clones, around 88% of which are singletons.

The sequencing here drew on peripheral blood, taken in a trial of Ad26.COV2.S vaccine versus placebo. The V gene is TRBV10-3, the J gene TRBJ2-7, with 9 bases identical to TRBD1. The receptor comes from a person aged 18-60 years who received the Ad26.COV2.S COVID-19 vaccine or a placebo. The CDR3: CAISQGQGSYEQYF. The CDR3 nucleotides are TGTGCCATCAGTCAGGGACAGGGATCCTACGAGCAGTACTTC.